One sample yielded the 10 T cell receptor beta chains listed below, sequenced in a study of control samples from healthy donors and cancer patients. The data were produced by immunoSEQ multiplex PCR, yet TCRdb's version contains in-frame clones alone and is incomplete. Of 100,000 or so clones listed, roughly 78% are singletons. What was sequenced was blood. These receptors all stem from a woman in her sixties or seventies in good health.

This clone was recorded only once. CDR3 DNA: TGTGCCAGCAGCTTGGGTGGACAGCCAGGAAACACCATATATTTT. This sequence encodes CASSLGGQPGNTIYF. The V and J genes are TRBV5-4 and TRBJ1-3; perhaps TRBD1 as D (6 bases). The CDR3 has 15 amino acids. CDR1 and CDR2 from the germline V gene are SGHNT and YYREEE (reference sequence). The V gene lost 0 bases and the J gene lost 4 bases, with 11 bases spanning the gap.

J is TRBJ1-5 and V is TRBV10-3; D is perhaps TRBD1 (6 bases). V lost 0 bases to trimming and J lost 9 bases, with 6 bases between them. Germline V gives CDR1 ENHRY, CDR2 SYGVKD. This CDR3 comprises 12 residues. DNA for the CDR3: TGTGCCATCAGTGAGTCAGGGGGGCCCCAGCATTTT. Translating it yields CAISESGGPQHF.

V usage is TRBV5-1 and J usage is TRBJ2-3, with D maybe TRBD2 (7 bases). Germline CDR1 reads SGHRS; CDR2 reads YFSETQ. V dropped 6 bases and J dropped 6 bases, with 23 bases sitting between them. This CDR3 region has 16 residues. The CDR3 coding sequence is TGCGCCAGCACCTACCTTGGGGGCTCGGGAGGCGATACGCAGTATTTT. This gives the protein CASTYLGGSGGDTQYF.

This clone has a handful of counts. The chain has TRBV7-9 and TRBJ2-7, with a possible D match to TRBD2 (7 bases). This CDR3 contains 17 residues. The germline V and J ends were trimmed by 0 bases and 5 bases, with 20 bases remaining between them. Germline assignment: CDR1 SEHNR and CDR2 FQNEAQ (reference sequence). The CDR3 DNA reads TGTGCCAGCAGCTTAGCGCGATGGGGCAGGGGAGGGAACGAGCAGTACTTC. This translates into CASSLARWGRGGNEQYF.

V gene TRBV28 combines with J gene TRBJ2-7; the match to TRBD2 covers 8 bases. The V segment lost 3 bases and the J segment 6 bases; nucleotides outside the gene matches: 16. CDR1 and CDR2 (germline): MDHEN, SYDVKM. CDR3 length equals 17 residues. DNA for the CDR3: TGTGCCAGCAGTTTGAAGATAGCGGGACCCCAAAAGGGCGAGCAGTACTTC. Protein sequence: CASSLKIAGPQKGEQYF.

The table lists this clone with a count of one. Here the CDR3 reads CASRQTVAGGRSPLHF. For the CDR3, the DNA is TGTGCCAGCAGACAAACCGTAGCCGGGGGCAGGTCACCCCTCCACTTT. This chain joins TRBV2 and TRBJ1-6; possibly TRBD1 for D (6 bases). Germline CDR1 and CDR2: SNHLY and FYNNEI. Trimming pared 6 bases from V and 10 bases from J, leaving 22 bases between. CDR3 size: 16 residues.

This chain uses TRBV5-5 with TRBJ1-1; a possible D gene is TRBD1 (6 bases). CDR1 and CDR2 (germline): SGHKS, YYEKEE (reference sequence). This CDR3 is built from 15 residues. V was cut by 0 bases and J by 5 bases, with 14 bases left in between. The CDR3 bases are TGTGCCAGCAGCTTGGGCCCACGGGGGCAGACTGAAGCTTTCTTT. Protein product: CASSLGPRGQTEAFF.

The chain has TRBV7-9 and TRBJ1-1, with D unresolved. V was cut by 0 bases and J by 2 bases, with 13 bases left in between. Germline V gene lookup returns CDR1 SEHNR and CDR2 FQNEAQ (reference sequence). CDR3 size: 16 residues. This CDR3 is CASSLASVLGNTEAFF. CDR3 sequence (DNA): TGTGCCAGCAGCTTAGCGTCAGTTCTAGGCAACACTGAAGCTTTCTTT. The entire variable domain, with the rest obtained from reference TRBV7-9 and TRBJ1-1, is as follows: DTGVSQNPRHKITKRGQNVTFRCDPISEHNRLYWYRQTLGQGPEFLTYFQNEAQLEKSRLLSDRFSAERPKGSFSTLEIQRTEQGDSAMYLCASSLASVLGNTEAFFGQGTRLTVV.

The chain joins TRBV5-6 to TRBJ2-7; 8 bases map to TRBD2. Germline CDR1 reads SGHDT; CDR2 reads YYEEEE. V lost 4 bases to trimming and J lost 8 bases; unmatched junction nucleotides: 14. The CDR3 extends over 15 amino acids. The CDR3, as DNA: TGTGCCAGCAGCCAGACGACGGGTAGCGGGACCAAGCAGTACTTC. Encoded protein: CASSQTTGSGTKQYF.

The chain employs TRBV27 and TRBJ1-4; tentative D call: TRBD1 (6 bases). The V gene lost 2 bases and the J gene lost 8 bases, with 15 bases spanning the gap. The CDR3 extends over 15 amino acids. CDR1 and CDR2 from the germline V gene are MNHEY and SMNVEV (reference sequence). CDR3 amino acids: CASSLPGGAWEKLFF. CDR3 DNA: TGTGCCAGCAGTTTACCGGGGGGGGCGTGGGAAAAACTGTTTTTT.